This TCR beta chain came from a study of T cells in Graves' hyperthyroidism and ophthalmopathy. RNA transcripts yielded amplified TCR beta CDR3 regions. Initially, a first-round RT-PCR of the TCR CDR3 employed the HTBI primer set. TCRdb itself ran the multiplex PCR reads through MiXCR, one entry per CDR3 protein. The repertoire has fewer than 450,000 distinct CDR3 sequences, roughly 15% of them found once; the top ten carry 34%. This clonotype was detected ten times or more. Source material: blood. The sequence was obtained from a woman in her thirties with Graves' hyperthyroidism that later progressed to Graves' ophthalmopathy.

Here the CDR3 reads CASSLIGTTTDTQYF. The DNA of the CDR3 is TGTGCCAGCAGCCTCATAGGGACTACCACAGATACGCAGTATTTT. V is TRBV3-1 and J is TRBJ2-3, with 7 bases aligning to TRBD2. Unmatched junction bases numbered 6, after V lost 4 bases and J lost 2 bases. This CDR3 comprises 15 residues. Germline CDR1 is LGHDT and CDR2 is YNNKEL (reference sequence).